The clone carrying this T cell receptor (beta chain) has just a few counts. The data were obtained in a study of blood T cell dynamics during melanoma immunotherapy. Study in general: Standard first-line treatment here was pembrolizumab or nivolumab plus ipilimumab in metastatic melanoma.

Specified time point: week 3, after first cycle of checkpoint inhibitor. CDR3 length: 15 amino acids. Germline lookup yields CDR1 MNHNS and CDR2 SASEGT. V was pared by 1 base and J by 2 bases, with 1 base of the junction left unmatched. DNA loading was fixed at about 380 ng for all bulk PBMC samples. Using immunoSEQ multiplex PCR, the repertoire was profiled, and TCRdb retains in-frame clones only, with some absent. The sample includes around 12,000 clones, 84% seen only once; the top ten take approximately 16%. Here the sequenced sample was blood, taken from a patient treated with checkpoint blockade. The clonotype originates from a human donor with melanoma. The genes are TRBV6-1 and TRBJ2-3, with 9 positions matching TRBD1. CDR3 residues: CASSEGQGDTDTQYF. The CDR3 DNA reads TGTGCCAGCAGTGAAGGACAGGGGGACACAGATACGCAGTATTTT.